This T cell receptor beta chain was obtained from a study of tumor-infiltrating lymphocytes in oesophageal squamous cell carcinoma. Germline assignment: CDR1 MNHEY and CDR2 SVGEGT. The CDR3 is 13 amino acids. Trimming shortened V by 0 bases and J by 16 bases, and 15 bases separated the two germline ends. One entry per CDR3 protein results from TCRdb running MiXCR on the PCR reads. Of around 13,000 distinct CDR3 sequences in the sample, nearly 60% were seen once. This rearrangement joins TRBV6-2 or TRBV6-3 to TRBJ1-4; perhaps TRBD1 as D (5 bases). Sequenced sample: esophageal tumor tissue. The TCR comes from a female donor with esophageal squamous cell carcinoma. The CDR3 DNA follows: TGTGCCAGCAGTTACTCGAAAGGGGTTACGCAGTTTTTT. It is translated as CASSYSKGVTQFF.